This TCR beta chain was retrieved from a study of blood T cell repertoires in COVID-19 (dated by TCRdb to the early 2020s). Context from the whole study: Collaborator samples came from the United States, Italy and Spain and covered acute and convalescent phases of COVID-19. The prospective study material was composed of cDNA or gDNA derived from T cells, B-cell-depleted T cells, or PBMCs. Deeply sampled blood TCRbeta repertoires from subjects exposed to, actively infected with, or recovered from COVID-19 were included in the dataset. The repertoires were released in a freely available public database meant as a resource for research on the immune response to SARS-CoV-2. The samples were drawn from two sources: the first 160 participants of the ongoing ImmuneRACE study, and 1,000 to 1,500 subjects contributed by 6 global collaborators. The sample metadata nearly always contained a de-identified subject ID, COVID-19 status, age in years and sex. Where available, HLA class I and class II types were taken from metadata supplied by the sample provider and were not determined by assay-based typing.

Overall study outcomes, separate from this receptor: How much clinical and demographic metadata was included differed by source and by participant, and the metadata was provided uncurated.

CDR1 and CDR2 (PRHDT, FYEKMQ) derive from the germline V gene (reference sequence). CDR3 length: 12 amino acids, cysteine to phenylalanine. Only CDR3 DNA is held: 36 bases, read in frame from base 1. V lost 5 bases and J lost 4 bases; the stretch between them is 6 bases long. TCRbeta CDR3 regions were amplified from genomic DNA using the immunoSEQ Assay, a bias-controlled multiplex PCR. The authors' analysis ran thus. The number of nucleated cells in each sample was estimated from the amplification of reference gene primers within the assay. Sequence reads were collapsed and filtered to measure the absolute abundance of every unique TCRbeta CDR3 rearrangement. For each sample, productive Simpson clonality was calculated as the square root of Simpson's diversity index over productive rearrangements. TCRdb took over this immuneACCESS table, retaining in-frame rearrangements with V and J assigned. Such tables are incomplete; in checked studies, under half of the missing clones stem from an unresolved V gene, and the remainder is unexplained. The V and J calls and clone size are taken from that table; D and trimming were inferred from the DNA. Counted in this sample were fewer than 250,000 clones; around 83% of them appeared once. Approximately 6.2% of the sample belongs to the ten largest clones.

This clone was seen a few times. The antigen it recognizes is unknown. No quality values exist for individual bases; no much larger clone is one base distant. Participants in the prospective study were enrolled through a virtual design, were aged roughly 18 to 90 years, and lived in under 25 United States geographic areas. In the prospective study, cohorts were assigned on the basis of participant-reported clinical history obtained from a screening survey and a study questionnaire. For ImmuneRACE Cohort 3, a participant was defined as recovered based on two consecutive negative NP/OP PCR tests, clearance by a healthcare professional, or resolution of symptoms. In the prospective study, mobile phlebotomists collected whole blood, serum and a nasopharyngeal or oropharyngeal swab from each participant. Over a roughly 2-month period, participants in the prospective study had the option of providing additional blood draws and questionnaires. Before DNA extraction, prospective study blood samples were shipped either frozen or at room temperature.

The TCR was taken from a woman aged 40 to 50 who had recovered from COVID-19. This sequence uses TRBV13 and TRBJ1-5; the D gene is not confidently resolved. Sequenced input: PBMCs or T cells enriched from blood (not recorded which). The DNA is as follows: TGTGCCAGCAGCACCAGGAATCAGCCCCAGCATTTT. The translation is CASSTRNQPQHF.